This is a list of T cell receptor beta chains from one sample in a study of blood T cell repertoires in COVID-19. Produced via immunoSEQ multiplex PCR; TCRdb's table is partial and in-frame only. The data hold 180,000 or so clones, with roughly 88% observed a single time. The sequenced sample consisted of peripheral blood. The receptors shown here come from a human donor with active or convalescent COVID-19. The donor label of this sample is uncertain. Both conserved end residues are part of each CDR3. D genes are given only for firm matches. Some rows mark clone size as missing; the rest say once, few, many or name a class of expanded clone.

clone size | J gene | V gene | D gene | CDR3 protein | CDR3 DNA
. | TRBJ1-2 | TRBV6-5 | TRBD1 | CASGSNDRGDGYTF | TGTGCCAGCGGCTCCAATGACAGGGGGGACGGCTACACCTTC
. | TRBJ1-4 | TRBV7-2 | TRBD1 | CASSRGQGVEKLFF | TGTGCCAGCAGCCGGGGACAGGGGGTCGAAAAACTGTTTTTT
. | TRBJ1-1 | TRBV6-1 | . | CASSDRHWNTEAFF | TGTGCCAGCAGTGACCGACACTGGAACACTGAAGCTTTCTTT
. | TRBJ1-3 | TRBV3-1/TRBV3-2 | . | CASSEGGGSGNTIYF | TGTGCCAGCAGCGAGGGTGGAGGCTCTGGAAACACCATATATTTT
. | TRBJ2-3 | TRBV3-1/TRBV3-2 | TRBD2 | CASSPTSGRTNTQYF | TGTGCCAGCAGCCCGACTAGCGGGAGAACGAATACGCAGTATTTT
. | TRBJ1-5 | TRBV5-1 | TRBD1 | CASSLGPTGPQPQHF | TGCGCCAGCAGCTTGGGGCCGACAGGGCCCCAGCCCCAGCATTTT
. | TRBJ2-5 | TRBV5-4 | TRBD1 | CASSLDARGETQYF | TGTGCCAGCAGCTTGGATGCCAGGGGGGAGACCCAGTACTTC
. | TRBJ1-3 | TRBV3-1/TRBV3-2 | . | CASSATSSGNTIYF | TGTGCCAGCAGCGCCACTAGCTCTGGAAACACCATATATTTT
. | TRBJ2-1 | TRBV5-1 | TRBD2 | CASSGGTSGVSYNEQFF | TGCGCCAGCAGCGGGGGGACTAGCGGGGTCTCCTACAATGAGCAGTTCTTC
. | TRBJ1-5 | TRBV24-1 | . | CATSDPGQDSNQPQHF | TGTGCCACCAGTGATCCGGGACAAGATAGCAATCAGCCCCAGCATTTT
. | TRBJ2-7 | TRBV6-5 | TRBD1 | CASSQRQGLTYEQYF | TGTGCCAGCAGCCAAAGACAGGGGCTAACCTACGAGCAGTACTTC
few | TRBJ1-2 | TRBV20-1 | . | CSTPSGNGYTF | TGCAGTACCCCGTCAGGGAATGGCTACACCTTC
. | TRBJ2-1 | TRBV9 | . | CASSVEAGEQFF | TGTGCCAGCAGCGTAGAGGCGGGTGAGCAGTTCTTC
few | TRBJ2-5 | TRBV6-1 | . | CASSDLGRRNQETQYF | TGTGCCAGCAGTGATCTCGGACGGAGGAACCAAGAGACCCAGTACTTC
. | TRBJ2-5 | TRBV12-3/TRBV12-4 | . | CASGRGETQYF | TGTGCCAGCGGACGAGGGGAGACCCAGTACTTC
once | TRBJ2-3 | TRBV7-6 | TRBD1 | CASSLAGRGLGTDTQYF | TGTGCCAGCAGCTTAGCGGGCAGGGGGCTGGGCACAGATACGCAGTATTTT
. | TRBJ1-6 | TRBV18 | . | CASSPPQQGPLHF | TGTGCCAGCTCACCACCGCAACAGGGCCCCCTCCACTTT
. | TRBJ2-2 | TRBV7-2 | TRBD2 | CASSLEAGGPGELFF | TGTGCCAGCAGCTTAGAAGCGGGGGGGCCCGGGGAGCTGTTTTTT
. | TRBJ2-7 | TRBV7-2 | . | CASSRRGEQYF | TGTGCCAGCAGCCGACGGGGAGAGCAGTACTTC
. | TRBJ2-3 | TRBV4-1 | TRBD2 | CASSQVGGGTDTQYF | TGCGCCAGCAGCCAAGTGGGGGGGGGAACAGATACGCAGTATTTT
. | TRBJ2-4 | TRBV3-1/TRBV3-2 | . | CASSQDRRTSYF | TGTGCCAGCAGCCAAGATCGTCGGACTTCTTACTTC
. | TRBJ2-2 | TRBV4-3 | . | CASSQNTNTGELFF | TGCGCCAGCAGCCAGAACACGAACACCGGGGAGCTGTTTTTT